The text below deals with one T cell receptor beta chain. Antigen unknown. CDR3 and TCR beta VDJ profiling relied on genomic DNA as the template. MiXCR, applied by TCRdb to the reads, yields one record per CDR3 protein. There are more than 150,000 distinct CDR3 sequences in the sample; 64% occur only once, and roughly 46% lies in the top ten. The CDR3 contains 14 residues. The ends lost 3 bases at V and 7 bases at J; junction bases unmatched: 12. Germline lookup yields CDR1 DFQATT and CDR2 SNEGSKA (reference sequence). The data belong to a study of CD8+CD57+ T cells in acquired aplastic anemia. Background on the study: The DNA of sorted CD4+ and CD8+ cells averaged 3.2 ug.

General study findings and limits: For CD8+ Simpson's diversity, patients and controls showed no significant difference.

Source material: sorted CD4+, CD8+, or CD8+CD57+ T cells (not recorded which) from PBMCs. This clonotype was sampled from a human donor with severe aplastic anemia or a healthy control (not recorded which). V is TRBV20-1 and J is TRBJ2-7; TRBD2 agrees at 7 bases. CDR3 loop: CSARGGRPYNEQYF. DNA for the CDR3: TGCAGTGCTAGGGGCGGGAGACCCTACAATGAGCAGTACTTC.